One sample yielded the 32 T cell receptor beta chains listed below, sequenced in a study of cytomegalovirus exposure and HLA in healthy donors. The PCR employed 60 Vbeta primers together with 13 Jbeta primers. The protocol was immunoSEQ multiplex PCR, while the TCRdb copy is restricted to in-frame clones and leaves out a portion. The table includes 150,000 to 200,000 clones, 65% to 85% detected once. The sequenced sample consisted of PBMCs. Source of these receptors: a man in his 60s in good health and CMV-seronegative.

The rearrangement uses TRBV7-2 and TRBJ2-1; 7 bases map to TRBD2. The ends lost 0 bases at V and 10 bases at J; junction bases unmatched: 3. The CDR3 runs to 13 residues. Germline lookup yields CDR1 SGHTA and CDR2 FQGNSA. This CDR3 reads CASSLAPGLEQFF. The CDR3 DNA reads as TGTGCCAGCAGCTTAGCCCCGGGACTAGAGCAGTTCTTC.

The V and J genes are TRBV11-3 and TRBJ2-3, with 10 bases aligning to TRBD2. The CDR3 totals 15 residues. With V trimmed by 4 bases and J by 1 base, 2 bases remained unmatched. The germline CDR1 and CDR2 sequences are SGHNT and YENEEA. The CDR3 loop reads CASSSLAGGTDTQYF. DNA of the CDR3: TGTGCCAGCAGCTCGCTAGCGGGGGGCACAGATACGCAGTATTTT.

The chain joins TRBV2 to TRBJ2-7; weak D call: TRBD2 (5 bases). Germline V lookup: CDR1 SNHLY, CDR2 FYNNEI. V lost 7 bases and J 2 bases, leaving 9 bases between the germline ends. This CDR3 has 12 residues. CDR3: CASNTGTYEQYF. In DNA, the CDR3 is TGTGCCAGCAATACGGGGACCTACGAGCAGTACTTC. The variable domain in full, completed from reference TRBV2 and TRBJ2-7, reads EPEVTQTPSHQVTQMGQEVILRCVPISNHLYFYWYRQILGQKVEFLVSFYNNEISEKSEIFDDQFSVERPDGSNFTLKIRSTKLEDSAMYFCASNTGTYEQYFGPGTRLTVT.

This chain joins TRBV30 and TRBJ2-7; D might be TRBD1 (5 bases). Trimming cost V 3 bases and J 3 bases, with 12 bases left between them. This CDR3 region has 13 residues. Germline lookup yields CDR1 GTSNPN and CDR2 SVGIG (reference sequence). The CDR3 sequence is CAWSQGADYEQYF. DNA of the CDR3: TGTGCCTGGAGCCAAGGGGCAGACTACGAGCAGTACTTC.

This chain uses TRBV30 with TRBJ1-2, with D perhaps matching TRBD1 (6 bases). Germline V lookup: CDR1 GTSNPN, CDR2 SVGIG (reference sequence). V shed 3 bases and J shed 2 bases, with 10 bases lying between them. This CDR3 region has 13 residues. The CDR3 DNA follows: TGTGCCTGGAGACAACAGGGAAACTATGGCTACACCTTC. Translated: CAWRQQGNYGYTF.

V usage is TRBV29-1 and J usage is TRBJ2-6; no firm D call. Germline CDR1 is SQVTM and CDR2 is ANQGSEA. This CDR3 region has 14 residues. V lost 4 bases and J lost 0, with 7 bases in between. CDR3 DNA sequence: TGCAGCGTTGCTTCCGTCTCTGGGGCCAACGTCCTGACTTTC. It translates to CSVASVSGANVLTF.

The table lists this clone with a few counts. This sequence joins TRBV6-5 and TRBJ2-1; 9 bases are a match to TRBD1. This CDR3 is 13 amino acids long. Germline V gene data show CDR1 as MNHEY and CDR2 as SVGAGI. V gave up 6 bases and J gave up 9 bases; unmatched junction bases: 6. The CDR3 DNA reads as TGTGCCAGCAGCCCGGGACAGGGTGGTGAGCAGTTCTTC. The encoded protein is CASSPGQGGEQFF.

This chain joins TRBV9 and TRBJ2-6; perhaps TRBD1 as D (5 bases). V lost 0 bases and J 0 bases, leaving 13 bases between the germline ends. Germline V gene sequence: CDR1 SGDLS, CDR2 YYNGEE. CDR3 length equals 18 residues. Written as DNA, the CDR3 is TGTGCCAGCAGCGTAGCGTTGGACAAAAGCTCTGGGGCCAACGTCCTGACTTTC. This codes for CASSVALDKSSGANVLTF.

This rearrangement joins TRBV18 to TRBJ2-1, with TRBD2 matching 12 bases. Germline V lookup: CDR1 KGHSH, CDR2 LQKENI. V lost 5 bases, J lost 7 bases, and 9 bases stayed unmatched. CDR3 length: 16 residues. CDR3 amino acids: CASSSTTSGSLNEQFF. The DNA for the CDR3 is TGTGCCAGCTCATCTACGACTAGCGGGAGTCTAAATGAGCAGTTCTTC.

The rearrangement uses TRBV5-8 and TRBJ1-3; 9 positions agree with TRBD1. Losses at the gene ends were 2 bases for V and 5 bases for J; bases not matched to a gene: 2. The CDR3 is 14 residues long. CDR1 and CDR2 from the germline V gene are SGHTS and YDEGEE. The DNA for the CDR3 is TGTGCCAGCAGCTTAGGACAGGGGAGAAACACCATATATTTT. Encoded protein: CASSLGQGRNTIYF.

V is TRBV29-1 and J is TRBJ2-3; TRBD2 matches 10 bases. Germline CDR1 is SQVTM and CDR2 is ANQGSEA. The ends lost 4 bases at V and 5 bases at J; junction bases unmatched: 9. The CDR3 totals 15 residues. The CDR3 bases are TGCAGCGTTGGATATCTAGCGGGGGTGAGAGATACGCAGTATTTT. Its translation is CSVGYLAGVRDTQYF.

This clone was picked up one time. This chain connects TRBV6-5 to TRBJ2-7; D is possibly TRBD2 (6 bases). The V and J ends lost 5 bases and 6 bases respectively, with 8 bases between them. Germline V gene sequence: CDR1 MNHEY, CDR2 SVGAGI. The CDR3 has 11 residues. The CDR3 bases are TGTGCCAGCAGTCGGGAGTTCGAGCAGTACTTC. Its protein is CASSREFEQYF.

V usage is TRBV11-2 and J usage is TRBJ2-7; no reliable D call. Germline V gives CDR1 SGHAT, CDR2 FQNNGV. V dropped 5 bases and J dropped 2 bases, with 7 bases sitting between them. This CDR3 has 12 amino acids. The CDR3 region has the DNA TGTGCCAGCAGCCTATTTCCCTACGAGCAGTACTTC. It yields the protein CASSLFPYEQYF.

V usage is TRBV18 and J usage is TRBJ1-5; 10 nucleotides agree with TRBD1. The CDR3 extends over 14 amino acids. Germline V gene lookup returns CDR1 KGHSH and CDR2 LQKENI. Trimming removed 5 bases from V and 7 bases from J; junction bases left unmatched: 5. CDR3: CASSGTGDDQPQHF. As DNA, the CDR3 is TGTGCCAGCTCAGGGACAGGGGATGACCAGCCCCAGCATTTT.

The chain employs TRBV6-5 and TRBJ1-6; TRBD1 matches at 7 bases. Looked up from germline, CDR1 is MNHEY and CDR2 is SVGAGI. Germline trimming cut 7 bases from V and 4 bases from J; bases unmatched to any gene: 7. The CDR3 length is 15 residues. CDR3 nucleotides: TGTGCCAGCATTAAAACAGGGGTGTATAATTCACCCCTCCACTTT. Encoded protein: CASIKTGVYNSPLHF.

The chain employs TRBV7-9 and TRBJ2-3; 11 bases are a match to TRBD2. This CDR3 has 15 amino acids. Trimming cost V 6 bases and J 5 bases; bases outside gene matches: 7. Germline V gene sequence: CDR1 SEHNR, CDR2 FQNEAQ (reference sequence). CDR3 DNA: TGTGCCAGCAGTCCGCTAGCGGGAGGCAGAGATACGCAGTATTTT. Translating it yields CASSPLAGGRDTQYF. The complete variable domain, with remaining parts taken from reference TRBV7-9 and TRBJ2-3, reads DTGVSQNPRHKITKRGQNVTFRCDPISEHNRLYWYRQTLGQGPEFLTYFQNEAQLEKSRLLSDRFSAERPKGSFSTLEIQRTEQGDSAMYLCASSPLAGGRDTQYFGPGTRLTVL.

This clone occurred a few times. The chain joins TRBV29-1 to TRBJ1-5; unclear D gene. This CDR3 has 15 residues. V was cut by 7 bases and J by 0 bases, with 16 bases left in between. In germline, CDR1 is SQVTM, CDR2 ANQGSEA. CDR3 in DNA: TGCAGCGCTTACGAACTCGTAGATAGCAATCAGCCCCAGCATTTT. This codes for CSAYELVDSNQPQHF.

V usage is TRBV7-9 and J usage is TRBJ1-4; D is ambiguous. The CDR3 sequence is 13 residues long. The V and J ends lost 1 base and 11 bases respectively, with 11 bases between them. Germline V gene lookup returns CDR1 SEHNR and CDR2 FQNEAQ (reference sequence). CDR3 sequence (DNA): TGTGCCAGCAGCTTAGAAGCGGTGGGGAAACTGTTTTTT. It encodes CASSLEAVGKLFF.

In regard to this clone: Other DNA sequences from this sample encode an identical CDR3 as well. The rearrangement uses TRBV6-1 and TRBJ1-1, with D unresolved. The V gene lost 6 bases and the J gene lost 2 bases, with 10 bases spanning the gap. CDR1 is MNHNS and CDR2 is SASEGT in the germline V gene. There are 13 residues in the CDR3. This CDR3 reads CASSPRGNTEAFF. DNA of the CDR3: TGTGCCAGCAGCCCAAGAGGTAACACTGAAGCTTTCTTT.

This clone has only one observation. The V gene is TRBV4-1, the J gene TRBJ2-2, with D possibly being TRBD2 (5 bases). This CDR3 is 15 amino acids long. The V and J ends lost 1 base and 7 bases respectively, with 13 bases between them. Germline V gene data show CDR1 as MGHRA and CDR2 as YSYEKL. The CDR3 reads CASSQGGRGRGELFF. CDR3 nucleotides: TGCGCCAGCAGCCAAGGAGGTCGAGGGCGCGGGGAGCTGTTTTTT.

This chain uses TRBV19 with TRBJ1-1; 11 bases are a match to TRBD1. Trimming removed 4 bases from V and 6 bases from J; junction bases left unmatched: 10. Per the germline V gene, CDR1 is LNHDA and CDR2 is SQIVND (reference sequence). The CDR3 has 16 residues. The chain's CDR3 is CASSTSPGQGVSEAFF. The CDR3 coding sequence is TGTGCCAGTAGTACAAGCCCGGGACAGGGGGTATCTGAAGCTTTCTTT.

This chain joins TRBV7-8 and TRBJ2-5; 7 bases are shared with TRBD2. This CDR3 region has 14 residues. V shed 5 bases, J shed 5 bases, and the junction held 8 bases outside the gene matches. Germline lookup yields CDR1 SGHVS and CDR2 FQNEAQ. CDR3 DNA sequence: TGTGCCAGCAGCCCCACCGGCGGGAGTGAGACCCAGTACTTC. Its translation: CASSPTGGSETQYF.

The V and J genes are TRBV6-1 and TRBJ2-3, with 11 bases identical to TRBD2. The CDR3 consists of 15 residues. Germline CDR1 is MNHNS and CDR2 is SASEGT. Unmatched junction bases numbered 7, after V lost 5 bases and J lost 6 bases. DNA for the CDR3: TGTGCCAGCAGTTCACTAGCGGGGGACGCTGATACGCAGTATTTT. It yields the protein CASSSLAGDADTQYF.

The genes are TRBV28 and TRBJ1-1, with D possibly being TRBD1 (6 bases). Germline CDR1 is MDHEN and CDR2 is SYDVKM. With 6 bases removed from V and 7 bases from J, the gap between germline ends came to 15 bases. This CDR3 has 13 amino acids. CDR3 amino acids: CASRLNQGLEAFF. The CDR3 DNA reads as TGTGCCAGCAGACTTAACCAGGGGCTTGAAGCTTTCTTT.

The J gene is TRBJ1-4, the V gene TRBV4-1; possible D gene TRBD1, 5 bases. V lost 1 base and J 8 bases, leaving 11 bases between the germline ends. Looked up from germline, CDR1 is MGHRA and CDR2 is YSYEKL. The CDR3 runs 14 residues. CDR3 nucleotides: TGCGCCAGCAGCCAAGTAGGGGTTCAGGAAAAACTGTTTTTT. Protein: CASSQVGVQEKLFF.

In this sample, this clone turned up a few times. The genes are TRBV5-3 and TRBJ1-1; D uncertain. Being an ORF, TRBV5-3 has a function that is uncertain. Trimming cost V 10 bases and J 8 bases, with 12 bases left between them. CDR3 length: 10 amino acids. This chain's CDR3 is CAASRSEAFF. CDR3 sequence (DNA): TGTGCCGCCTCTCGAAGCGAAGCTTTCTTT.

This clone has a handful of counts. This CDR3 reads CAGRRGPNYGYTF. In nucleotides, the CDR3 is TGTGCTGGACGGCGGGGACCTAACTATGGCTACACCTTC. This sequence joins TRBV30 and TRBJ1-2, with D tentatively TRBD1 (5 bases). Germline V gene sequence: CDR1 GTSNPN, CDR2 SVGIG (reference sequence). The CDR3 runs to 13 residues.

This chain joins TRBV2 and TRBJ1-4; 10 bases fit TRBD1. Losses at the gene ends were 1 base for V and 0 bases for J; bases not matched to a gene: 8. The V gene's germline CDR1 is SNHLY and CDR2 FYNNEI. CDR3 length: 19 residues. This chain's CDR3 is CASSEVTRDRGATNEKLFF. The CDR3 nucleotides are TGTGCCAGCAGTGAAGTTACCCGGGACAGGGGAGCAACTAATGAAAAACTGTTTTTT.

The chain links TRBV6-6 to TRBJ2-2; the match to TRBD1 covers 7 bases. Trimming at V came to 5 bases and at J to 2 bases, leaving 5 bases not matched to a gene. Germline V gene sequence: CDR1 MNHNY, CDR2 SVGAGI (reference sequence). The CDR3 contains 15 residues. The CDR3: CASSRRQGNTGELFF. CDR3 nucleotide sequence: TGTGCCAGCAGTCGTCGACAGGGAAACACCGGGGAGCTGTTTTTT.

DNA for the CDR3: TGTGCCAGCAGTTTCTGGGACAGGCCAAACACTGAAGCTTTCTTT. Translating gives CASSFWDRPNTEAFF. V usage is TRBV11-2 and J usage is TRBJ1-1; 8 bases line up with TRBD1. Germline assignment: CDR1 SGHAT and CDR2 FQNNGV. V trimming: 6 bases; J trimming: 2 bases; junction bases outside the gene matches: 8. CDR3 length: 15 residues.

Only one count was recorded for this clone. The junction shows a germline mismatch at one end, possibly a read error. The CDR3 coding sequence is TGTGCTAGCAGCTTAGCGGGGGGGCCTGAGCAGTTCTTC. Residues: CASSLAGGPEQFF. The rearrangement joins TRBV7-7 to TRBJ2-1; 11 bases map to TRBD2. This CDR3 contains 13 residues. Germline V gene sequence: CDR1 SSHAT, CDR2 FNYEAQ (reference sequence).

A few counts support this clone. The chain couples TRBV4-2 to TRBJ1-5, with a weak D call TRBD1 (6 bases). Trimming stripped 0 bases from V and 5 bases from J, with 11 bases between. CDR1 and CDR2 (germline): LGHNA, YNFKEQ. The CDR3 is 15 residues long. CDR3 sequence: CASSQDAGGHQPQHF. The CDR3 nucleotides read TGTGCCAGCAGCCAAGACGCGGGGGGCCATCAGCCCCAGCATTTT.